This entry describes one T cell receptor beta chain. Method: immunoSEQ multiplex PCR; TCRdb's copy keeps in-frame clones and lacks some. The profile shows 150,000 to 200,000 clones, roughly 79% of them singletons. The data stem from a study of blood T cell repertoires in COVID-19. Study details: Sites across the United States, Italy and Spain contributed samples from acute and convalescent COVID-19.

Germline V gene lookup returns CDR1 LGHNA and CDR2 YNFKEQ. This CDR3 is 16 amino acids long. V was pared by 4 bases and J by 6 bases, with 14 bases of the junction left unmatched. The material sequenced was peripheral blood. The sequence derives from a woman at least 80 years old with acute or convalescent COVID-19. The gene calls are TRBV4-2 and TRBJ1-2; TRBD1 aligns across 7 bases. The CDR3: CASSPRGQGGGDGYTF. In DNA, the CDR3 is TGTGCCAGCAGCCCCCGAGGGCAGGGGGGTGGTGATGGCTACACCTTC.